Below, 21 T cell receptor beta chains from the same sample are listed, as sequenced in a study of blood T cell repertoires in COVID-19. TCRdb's table, derived via immunoSEQ multiplex PCR, lists solely in-frame clones and lacks some. The sample includes 200,000 to 250,000 clones, about 85% seen only once; the top ten take around 3%. The sample consisted of peripheral blood. The receptors stem from a man aged 45 to 65 who had recovered from COVID-19.

This clone has just one count. The V and J genes are TRBV19 and TRBJ2-2; 12 positions match TRBD2. Unmatched junction bases numbered 5, after V lost 3 bases and J lost 6 bases. In germline, CDR1 is LNHDA, CDR2 SQIVND (reference sequence). The CDR3 extends over 16 amino acids. The CDR3 is CASSMLAGGTAGELFF. As DNA, the CDR3 is TGTGCCAGTAGTATGCTAGCGGGAGGGACCGCCGGGGAGCTGTTTTTT.

The CDR3 DNA sequence: TGTGCCAGCAGCTTAGATTGGGACATAGAGACCCAGTACTTC. This translates into CASSLDWDIETQYF. The chain employs TRBV7-9 and TRBJ2-5, with a possible D match to TRBD1 (6 bases). The germline CDR1 and CDR2 sequences are SEHNR and FQNEAQ (reference sequence). This CDR3 contains 14 residues. V was trimmed by 1 base and J by 4 bases, leaving 10 bases between them.

The rearrangement links TRBV28 to TRBJ2-6; D is perhaps TRBD2 (5 bases). The CDR3 consists of 17 residues. Trimming removed 3 bases at V and 3 bases at J, with 15 bases between. Germline assignment: CDR1 MDHEN and CDR2 SYDVKM. CDR3 sequence reads: CASSFASSSSGANVLTF. CDR3 nucleotide sequence: TGTGCCAGCAGTTTCGCTAGCAGTAGTAGTGGGGCCAACGTCCTGACTTTC.

The sample holds one count of this clone. The J gene is TRBJ2-1, the V gene TRBV5-6, with 8 bases aligning to TRBD2. Per the germline V gene, CDR1 is SGHDT and CDR2 is YYEEEE. V gave up 0 bases and J gave up 4 bases; unmatched junction bases: 9. CDR3 size: 17 residues. The CDR3, as DNA: TGTGCCAGCAGCTTGGCGGCTAGCGGGCACCCTTACAATGAGCAGTTCTTC. It is translated as CASSLAASGHPYNEQFF. The entire variable domain, with the rest obtained from reference TRBV5-6 and TRBJ2-1, is as follows: DAGVTQSPTHLIKTRGQQVTLRCSPKSGHDTVSWYQQALGQGPQFIFQYYEEEERQRGNFPDRFSGHQFPNYSSELNVNALLLGDSALYLCASSLAASGHPYNEQFFGPGTRLTVL.

The chain joins TRBV5-4 to TRBJ2-7; D is unclear. The germline V gene encodes CDR1 SGHNT and CDR2 YYREEE (reference sequence). The CDR3 length is 12 residues. The V end was cut by 0 bases, the J end by 6 bases, with 7 bases between. CDR3 amino acids: CASSLVLGEQYF. In DNA, the CDR3 is TGTGCCAGCAGCTTGGTCCTCGGCGAGCAGTACTTC.

This chain connects TRBV11-2 to TRBJ2-7; D may be TRBD2 (6 bases). CDR1 is SGHAT, CDR2 FQNNGV, per germline. This CDR3 contains 15 residues. V lost 5 bases and J lost 2, with 16 bases in between. CDR3 nucleotide sequence: TGTGCCAGCAGCCCTTCTGCGGGAACTACCTACGAGCAGTACTTC. Protein product: CASSPSAGTTYEQYF.

The genes are TRBV20-1 and TRBJ1-1, with D perhaps TRBD1 (5 bases). The ends were cut back, 4 bases at V and 1 base at J, with 19 bases in the middle. This CDR3 comprises 16 residues. Germline assignment: CDR1 DFQATT and CDR2 SNEGSKA (reference sequence). DNA of the CDR3: TGCAGTGCTACTGAGCAGGGTTTTAGGTCGAACACTGAAGCTTTCTTT. Amino acids: CSATEQGFRSNTEAFF.

This rearrangement joins TRBV7-9 to TRBJ2-2; 7 nucleotides align to TRBD1. After removal of 4 bases from V and 7 bases from J, the junction contained 3 bases not matched to a gene. Looked up from germline, CDR1 is SEHNR and CDR2 is FQNEAQ (reference sequence). This CDR3 contains 13 residues. CDR3 in DNA: TGTGCCAGCAGCTCACAGGGGTACGGGGAGCTGTTTTTT. Its translation is CASSSQGYGELFF.

On this clone: Other DNA sequences in this sample translate to the same CDR3. V usage is TRBV10-1 and J usage is TRBJ1-1, with 7 positions matching TRBD1. V lost 0 bases, J lost 0 bases, and 1 base stayed unmatched. CDR1 and CDR2 (germline): WNHNN, SYGVQD (reference sequence). The CDR3 length is 15 residues. The CDR3 sequence is CASSESRGMNTEAFF. The CDR3 DNA is TGCGCCAGCAGTGAGTCCAGGGGGATGAACACTGAAGCTTTCTTT.

The chain recombines TRBV30 with TRBJ2-2; 7 bases fit TRBD2. CDR1 GTSNPN and CDR2 SVGIG come from the germline V gene (reference sequence). CDR3 size: 15 residues. V lost 1 base, J lost 4 bases, and 6 bases stayed unmatched. The CDR3 DNA reads TGTGCCTGGAGTGGGGGAGGGCTCGCCACCGGGGAGCTGTTTTTT. Amino acids: CAWSGGGLATGELFF.

This rearrangement joins TRBV10-1 to TRBJ1-2; D may be TRBD1 (6 bases). This CDR3 is 13 amino acids long. Germline values: CDR1 WNHNN, CDR2 SYGVQD (reference sequence). V lost 8 bases and J lost 4, with 14 bases in between. The CDR3 DNA follows: TGCGCCAGCCAGCGGGGGGCCGGCTATGGCTACACCTTC. It yields the protein CASQRGAGYGYTF.

In its sample, this clone was seen once. The genes are TRBV2 and TRBJ2-7; D is ambiguous. CDR1 is SNHLY and CDR2 is FYNNEI in the germline V gene. V was trimmed by 3 bases and J by 3 bases, leaving 9 bases between them. This CDR3 region has 13 residues. The CDR3 spells CASSDYRNYEQYF. The CDR3 nucleotides are TGTGCCAGCAGTGACTACCGAAACTACGAGCAGTACTTC.

The count of this clone is one. CDR3 sequence (DNA): TGTGCCAGCAGCATCGGCGGGAGTTGGTCCAATGAGCAGTTCTTC. Translating it yields CASSIGGSWSNEQFF. This chain uses TRBV9 with TRBJ2-1, with 7 bases aligning to TRBD2. The V and J ends lost 4 bases and 6 bases, in that order; junction bases with no gene match: 10. This CDR3 contains 15 residues. Looked up from germline, CDR1 is SGDLS and CDR2 is YYNGEE. Filled out from reference TRBV9 and TRBJ2-1, the complete variable domain reads DSGVTQTPKHLITATGQRVTLRCSPRSGDLSVYWYQQSLDQGLQFLIQYYNGEERAKGNILERFSAQQFPDLHSELNLSSLELGDSALYFCASSIGGSWSNEQFFGPGTRLTVL.

This clone was seen once. This rearrangement joins TRBV28 to TRBJ2-7; no firm D call. The CDR3 contains 12 residues. Germline assignment: CDR1 MDHEN and CDR2 SYDVKM. V lost 5 bases and J lost 0, with 5 bases in between. The DNA for the CDR3 is TGTGCCAGCAGTCAGATCTCCTACGAGCAGTACTTC. Protein: CASSQISYEQYF.

This rearrangement joins TRBV5-1 to TRBJ2-1; D may be TRBD2 (6 bases). The CDR3 totals 16 residues. V lost 0 bases to trimming and J lost 3 bases, with 13 bases between them. Germline loops: CDR1 SGHRS, CDR2 YFSETQ. The CDR3 is CASSLGWERVYNEQFF. CDR3 in DNA: TGCGCCAGCAGCTTGGGCTGGGAGCGGGTCTACAATGAGCAGTTCTTC.

The chain couples TRBV28 to TRBJ2-7; 10 bases are a match to TRBD2. CDR1 is MDHEN, CDR2 SYDVKM, per germline. V lost 6 bases to trimming and J lost 0 bases; unmatched junction nucleotides: 11. This CDR3 is built from 17 residues. The CDR3 DNA reads as TGTGCCAGCAGACCCACTAGCGGGACAAGAAGCTCCTACGAGCAGTACTTC. Protein: CASRPTSGTRSSYEQYF.

The chain links TRBV7-6 to TRBJ2-1, with 10 nucleotides matching TRBD2. The CDR3 runs 16 residues. Trimming took 5 bases from V and 4 from J; bases not matched to a gene: 8. Per the germline V gene, CDR1 is SGHVS and CDR2 is FNYEAQ. The CDR3 is CASSRLLAGLYNEQFF. CDR3 coding DNA: TGTGCCAGCAGCCGCTTACTAGCGGGGCTATACAATGAGCAGTTCTTC. The full variable domain, rest sourced from reference TRBV7-6 and TRBJ2-1, is GAGVSQSPRYKVTKRGQDVALRCDPISGHVSLYWYRQALGQGPEFLTYFNYEAQQDKSGLPNDRFSAERPEGSISTLTIQRTEQRDSAMYRCASSRLLAGLYNEQFFGPGTRLTVL.

The chain employs TRBV6-5 and TRBJ2-5; the match to TRBD2 covers 11 bases. V shed 6 bases, J shed 3 bases, and the junction held 3 bases outside the gene matches. The germline CDR1 and CDR2 sequences are MNHEY and SVGAGI. This CDR3 region has 14 residues. The CDR3 loop is CASRSSGRKETQYF. Written as DNA, the CDR3 is TGTGCCAGCAGATCTAGCGGGAGGAAAGAGACCCAGTACTTC.

V and J are TRBV5-1 and TRBJ2-5; no definite D call. Between the trimmed V and J ends, which lost 3 bases and 2 bases, there was a span of 5 bases. The germline V gene encodes CDR1 SGHRS and CDR2 YFSETQ. The CDR3 is 12 amino acids. DNA for the CDR3: TGCGCCAGCAGCTCCGTTCAAGAGACCCAGTACTTC. Encoded protein: CASSSVQETQYF.

As concerns this clone: Other nucleotide sequences in the sample specify the same CDR3. The V gene is TRBV7-2, the J gene TRBJ2-3; TRBD2 agrees at 10 bases. Germline V lookup: CDR1 SGHTA, CDR2 FQGNSA. The CDR3 has 16 residues. V lost 5 bases to trimming and J lost 1 base; unmatched junction nucleotides: 6. The chain's CDR3 is CASSLGLAGGTDTQYF. The DNA of the CDR3 is TGTGCCAGCAGCCTGGGCCTAGCGGGGGGCACAGATACGCAGTATTTT.

The chain is built from TRBV5-1 and TRBJ2-2; unclear D gene. The CDR3 spans 13 residues. Germline V gene lookup returns CDR1 SGHRS and CDR2 YFSETQ. The V and J ends lost 0 bases and 2 bases respectively, with 2 bases between them. The CDR3 sequence is CASSLANTGELFF. CDR3 nucleotide sequence: TGCGCCAGCAGCTTGGCTAACACCGGGGAGCTGTTTTTT.